This TCR beta chain was sequenced during a study of blood T cells in healthy people across ages. V was trimmed by 5 bases and J by 7 bases, leaving 21 bases between them. The CDR3 is made up of 17 amino acids. CDR1 is MNHNS and CDR2 is SASEGT in the germline V gene. A second PCR of roughly 7 to 11 cycles used a sample-barcoded 5' primer and a J-beta primer mix. Each cDNA molecule was tagged by a template-switch adaptor that had 12 random nucleotides. Using its own MiXCR run on the 5' RACE reads, TCRdb lists one record per CDR3 protein. The sample holds about 1.1 million distinct CDR3 sequences, around two fifths seen once. This clonotype came up a few times. Every donor contributed around 10 milliliters of peripheral blood by blood draw.

The source is a man aged 18 to 29 in good health. The rearrangement links TRBV6-1 to TRBJ1-6; D may be TRBD1 (5 bases). Sample: blood. CDR3 loop: CASSPNIYGGINSPLHF. CDR3 sequence (DNA): TGTGCCAGCAGTCCCAATATATACGGGGGAATAAATTCACCCCTCCACTTT.